This T cell receptor beta chain derives from a study of T cell responses to AZD1222 COVID-19 vaccine. This clone was seen more than once but under ten times. Its antigen remains unknown. CDR3 length equals 12 residues. Germline loops: CDR1 PRHDT, CDR2 FYEKMQ (reference sequence). V was trimmed by 1 base and J by 6 bases, leaving 4 bases between them. Study results and caveats: The donors showed a predominance of white British ancestry and of females, with possible underestimation of clonal diversity.

Data came from immunoSEQ multiplex PCR; TCRdb stores just in-frame clones and leaves some out. This table holds 200,000 or so clones, about 90% found once. This sequence joins TRBV13 and TRBJ2-1; D unclear. The receptor was derived from an adult in good health. The input for sequencing was peripheral blood, taken on day 0 of MenACWY control vaccination. The CDR3 protein is CASSLDGNEQFF. The CDR3 region has the DNA TGTGCCAGCAGCTTAGATGGCAATGAGCAGTTCTTC.